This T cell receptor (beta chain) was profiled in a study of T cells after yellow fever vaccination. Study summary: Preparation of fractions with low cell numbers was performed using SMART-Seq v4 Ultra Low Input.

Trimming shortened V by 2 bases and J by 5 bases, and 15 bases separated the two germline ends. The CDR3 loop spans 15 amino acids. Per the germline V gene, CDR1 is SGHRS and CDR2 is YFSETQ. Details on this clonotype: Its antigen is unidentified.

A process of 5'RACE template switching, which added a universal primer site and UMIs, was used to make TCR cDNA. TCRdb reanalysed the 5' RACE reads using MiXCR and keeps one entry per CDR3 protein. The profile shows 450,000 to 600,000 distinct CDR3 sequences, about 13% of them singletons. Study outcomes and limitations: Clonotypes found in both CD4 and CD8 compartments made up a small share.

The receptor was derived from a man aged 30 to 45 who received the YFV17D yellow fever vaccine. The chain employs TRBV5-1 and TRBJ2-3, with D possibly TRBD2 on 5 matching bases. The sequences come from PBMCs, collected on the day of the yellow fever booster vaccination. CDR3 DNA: TGCGCCAGCAGCTTTGCCCCGGGGATAGAAGATACGCAGTATTTT. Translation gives CASSFAPGIEDTQYF.